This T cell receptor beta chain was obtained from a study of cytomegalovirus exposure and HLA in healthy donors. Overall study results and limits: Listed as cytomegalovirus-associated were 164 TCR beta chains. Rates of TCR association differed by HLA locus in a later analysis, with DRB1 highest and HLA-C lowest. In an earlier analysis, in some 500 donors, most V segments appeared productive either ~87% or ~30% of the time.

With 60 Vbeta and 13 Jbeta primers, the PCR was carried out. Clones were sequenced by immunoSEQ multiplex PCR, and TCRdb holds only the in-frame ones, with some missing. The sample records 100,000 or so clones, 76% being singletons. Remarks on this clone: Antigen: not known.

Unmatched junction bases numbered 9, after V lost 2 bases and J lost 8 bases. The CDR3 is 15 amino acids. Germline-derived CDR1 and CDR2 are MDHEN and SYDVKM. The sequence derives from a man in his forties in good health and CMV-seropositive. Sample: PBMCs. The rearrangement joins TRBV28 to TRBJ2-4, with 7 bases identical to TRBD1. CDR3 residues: CASSLLDRAGDIQYF. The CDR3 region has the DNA TGTGCCAGCAGTTTACTCGACAGGGCAGGGGACATTCAGTACTTC.